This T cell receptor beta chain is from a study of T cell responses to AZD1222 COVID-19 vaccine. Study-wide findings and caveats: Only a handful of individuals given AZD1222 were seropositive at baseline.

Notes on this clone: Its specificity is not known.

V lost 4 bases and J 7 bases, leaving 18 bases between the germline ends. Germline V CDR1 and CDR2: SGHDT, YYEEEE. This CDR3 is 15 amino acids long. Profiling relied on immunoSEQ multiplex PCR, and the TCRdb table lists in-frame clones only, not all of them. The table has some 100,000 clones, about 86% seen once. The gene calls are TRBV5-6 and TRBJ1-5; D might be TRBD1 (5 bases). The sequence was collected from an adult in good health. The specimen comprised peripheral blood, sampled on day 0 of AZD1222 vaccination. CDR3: CASSKGTGPNQPQHF. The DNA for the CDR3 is TGTGCCAGCAGCAAAGGGACCGGCCCCAACCAGCCCCAGCATTTT. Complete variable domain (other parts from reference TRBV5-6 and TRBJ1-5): DAGVTQSPTHLIKTRGQQVTLRCSPKSGHDTVSWYQQALGQGPQFIFQYYEEEERQRGNFPDRFSGHQFPNYSSELNVNALLLGDSALYLCASSKGTGPNQPQHFGDGTRLSIL.